This TCR beta chain was observed in a study of OX40 agonist ivuxolimab in advanced cancers. About the research overall: An agonistic human IgG2 monoclonal antibody against OX40 (CD134) was given.

The method was immunoSEQ multiplex PCR; TCRdb's version includes in-frame clones alone and lacks a portion of them. Of roughly 81,000 clones in the sample, approximately 90% are singletons; the top ten hold approximately 0.47%. Blood sampling was done at baseline, cycle 4 day 1, and cycle 7 day 1. Germline CDR1 and CDR2: SEHNR and FQNEAQ (reference sequence). CDR3 length equals 14 residues. V was pared by 5 bases and J by 2 bases, with 13 bases between. This TCR was sampled from an adult with an advanced solid tumor such as melanoma, head and neck, liver or kidney cancer. The chain carries TRBV7-9 and TRBJ2-7; tentative D call: TRBD2 (6 bases). The source was CD4+ or CD8+ T cells sorted from blood, collected in a trial of the OX40 agonist ivuxolimab. CDR3 sequence reads: CASSPGLTTYEQYF. CDR3 sequence (DNA): TGTGCCAGCAGCCCGGGACTGACAACCTACGAGCAGTACTTC.